A selection of T cell receptor beta chains follows, all from one sample in a study of tumor-infiltrating lymphocytes in localized non-small cell lung cancer. TCRdb's table, derived via immunoSEQ multiplex PCR, lists solely in-frame clones and lacks some. The sample contains over 15,000 clones, 65% to 75% of which appear only once. Sequenced sample: lung tumor tissue. These receptors were taken from a human donor with non-small cell lung cancer. Both conserved end residues are part of each CDR3. Each record gives: J gene, clone size, D gene, V gene, CDR3 DNA, CDR3 protein. The D gene is left open where the match is weak. Clone size appears in some rows only: once, few, many, or a class for an expanded clone.

TRBJ2-5 few . TRBV27 TGTGCCAGCAGTTCGGAGATGCAAGAGACCCAGTACTTC CASSSEMQETQYF
TRBJ1-2 . . TRBV29-1 TGCAGCGTTGAGTCCCTCGAGTATGGCTACACCTTC CSVESLEYGYTF
TRBJ2-1 . . TRBV15 TGTGCCACCAGCAGTGGTAGGGAAACCTACAATGAGCAGTTCTTC CATSSGRETYNEQFF
TRBJ2-5 . TRBD2 TRBV11-2 TGTGCCAGCAGCCTACTAGCGGGAGGTCCTGAGACCCAGTACTTC CASSLLAGGPETQYF
TRBJ2-7 . . TRBV27 TGTGCCAGCAGTTCATTAATAGGCGTTAACTACGAGCAGTACTTC CASSSLIGVNYEQYF
TRBJ2-7 few . TRBV7-8 TGTGCCAGCAGCCTAGGGACTCGCAGTTACGAGCAGTACTTC CASSLGTRSYEQYF
TRBJ1-5 few . TRBV28 TGTGCCAGCAGTGACCGACGGCAGCCCCAGCATTTT CASSDRRQPQHF
TRBJ2-1 . . TRBV18 TGTGCCAGCTCACCACCTAGCGGTCGTGAGCAGTTCTTC CASSPPSGREQFF
TRBJ1-1 . . TRBV30 TGTGCCTGGAGTAAGGGGATCCCTGAAGCTTTCTTT CAWSKGIPEAFF
TRBJ2-7 . TRBD2 TRBV18 TGTGCCAGCTCACCGGGGGGGACCTCCTACGAGCAGTACTTC CASSPGGTSYEQYF
TRBJ2-7 . . TRBV28 TGTGCCAGCAGTACTTCCTACGAGCAGTACTTC CASSTSYEQYF
TRBJ2-1 . TRBD2 TRBV6-5 TGTGCCAGCAGTTACCAGCGGGAGCATTACAATGAGCAGTTCTTC CASSYQREHYNEQFF
TRBJ1-4 . TRBD1 TRBV5-6 TGTGCCAGCAGTAACAGGGGTGCAGGTGAAAAACTGTTTTTT CASSNRGAGEKLFF
TRBJ2-7 once . TRBV6-6 TGTGCCAGCATCTTTACAGGGAGCTCCTACGAGCAGTACTTC CASIFTGSSYEQYF
TRBJ2-1 . . TRBV30 TGTGCCTGGAGTGTACGGCTCCTAAATGAGCAGTTCTTC CAWSVRLLNEQFF
TRBJ2-7 . . TRBV2 TGTGCCAGCAGTGAAAGGGTGGGAGGCTCCTACGAGCAGTACTTC CASSERVGGSYEQYF
TRBJ1-5 . . TRBV7-9 TGTGCCAGCAGCTCAACGGGAGCCTTCAATCAGCCCCAGCATTTT CASSSTGAFNQPQHF
TRBJ1-2 . . TRBV30 TGTGCCTGGACGGTCCGGAGGGGGACCAGTAGTGGCTACACCTTC CAWTVRRGTSSGYTF
TRBJ2-3 once TRBD2 TRBV29-1 TGCAGCGTTGGGACTAGCGGTACCGTGAGTACGCAGTATTTT CSVGTSGTVSTQYF
TRBJ2-1 . TRBD2 TRBV7-2 TGTGCCAGCAGCCCCCTCGGGACTAGCAATGAGCAGTTCTTC CASSPLGTSNEQFF
TRBJ1-1 . . TRBV27 TGTGCCAGCAGTTTGGGGATATCCACTGAAGCTTTCTTT CASSLGISTEAFF
TRBJ1-3 . . TRBV5-5 TGTGCCAGCAGCTTGGAAGGCGGCTCTGGAAACACCATATATTTT CASSLEGGSGNTIYF
TRBJ2-7 few . TRBV28 TGTGCCAGCAGTTTAGGAACTAGTCATCGCGAGCAGTACTTC CASSLGTSHREQYF
TRBJ2-7 medium-sized . TRBV18 TGTGCCAGCTCACCACCGAGCGGCGACTCCGGCTACGAGCAGTACTTC CASSPPSGDSGYEQYF
TRBJ2-2 . . TRBV6-5 TGTGCCAGCAGTTACACAGGGAACACCGGGGAGCTGTTTTTT CASSYTGNTGELFF
TRBJ2-5 once . TRBV27 TGTGCCAGCAGTTGGGGCCAGGGCAAGTACCAAGAGACCCAGTACTTC CASSWGQGKYQETQYF
TRBJ2-3 . . TRBV6-4 TGTGCCAGCAGTGAGAGCGAAGGAGCAGATACGCAGTATTTT CASSESEGADTQYF
TRBJ2-6 . . TRBV5-1 TGCGCCAGCAGCTTGGGCGGGGTTTCAGGCTCTGGGGCCAACGTCCTGACTTTC CASSLGGVSGSGANVLTF
TRBJ2-1 . . TRBV6-5 TGTGCCAGCAGCCCCGGGACTGGGGAATACAATGAGCAGTTCTTC CASSPGTGEYNEQFF
TRBJ1-5 . . TRBV10-3 TGTGCCATCAGCCGGGACATTAATCAGCCCCAGCATTTT CAISRDINQPQHF
TRBJ1-1 once . TRBV11-2 TGTGCCAGCAGCTTAGTCTTGGCGTCAATGAACACTGAAGCTTTCTTT CASSLVLASMNTEAFF
TRBJ1-3 . . TRBV7-9 TGTGCCAGCAGCCTTCAAGGGGCCTCTGGAAACACCATATATTTT CASSLQGASGNTIYF
TRBJ2-2 . . TRBV5-1 TGCGCCAGCAGCCCTCTCGGGCGGGGGAACACCGGGGAGCTGTTTTTT CASSPLGRGNTGELFF
TRBJ2-1 . TRBD2 TRBV11-2 TGTGCCAGCAGCCCTAGCGGGGTGGTGTATGAGCAGTTCTTC CASSPSGVVYEQFF
TRBJ2-7 . TRBD1 TRBV4-2 TGTGCCAGCAGCCAAGCGACAGGGGGAACCTACGAGCAGTACTTC CASSQATGGTYEQYF
TRBJ2-4 . . TRBV19 TGTGCCAGTAGTATAGTGGGGTACTGGTACTTC CASSIVGYWYF
TRBJ2-3 once TRBD1 TRBV9 TGTGCCAGCAGCGTAGGCAGGGGGCAAAGCACAGATACGCAGTATTTT CASSVGRGQSTDTQYF
TRBJ2-5 . . TRBV5-8 TGTGCCAGCAGCCCTCAGATCACACTCCAAGAGACCCAGTACTTC CASSPQITLQETQYF
TRBJ1-1 . . TRBV4-3 TGCGCCAGCAGCCCAGGCGGGTTGAACACTGAAGCTTTCTTT CASSPGGLNTEAFF
TRBJ1-2 . . TRBV5-1 TGCGCCAGCAGCCCATCCAGGGGAAGGGGCTATGGCTACACCTTC CASSPSRGRGYGYTF
TRBJ1-1 . . TRBV6-5 TGTGCCAGCAGCCACGAACCCAGGAACACTGAAGCTTTCTTT CASSHEPRNTEAFF
TRBJ2-7 . TRBD1 TRBV28 TGTGCCAGCAGTGACACACCGGGACAGGGCCCCACCTACGAGCAGTACTTC CASSDTPGQGPTYEQYF
TRBJ1-2 few TRBD1 TRBV7-9 TGTGCCAGCAGCGACCAGGGGGATGGCTACACCTTC CASSDQGDGYTF
TRBJ1-4 . . TRBV30 TGTGCCTGGAACTCCGGCACAACTAATGAAAAACTGTTTTTT CAWNSGTTNEKLFF
TRBJ1-1 few . TRBV28 TGTGCCAGCAGTTTGAGGGCACAGAACACTGAAGCTTTCTTT CASSLRAQNTEAFF
TRBJ2-1 . TRBD2 TRBV13 TGTGCCAGCAGCTTCCGGACTAGCGGCGATACCTACAATGAGCAGTTCTTC CASSFRTSGDTYNEQFF
TRBJ2-1 once . TRBV5-1 TGCGCCAGCAGCCCAACGTCAGGTGGAGCTGCCTACAATGAGCAGTTCTTC CASSPTSGGAAYNEQFF
TRBJ2-1 . TRBD2 TRBV18 TGTGCCAGCTCACCACCCCGACTAGCGGTCAATGAGCAGTTCTTC CASSPPRLAVNEQFF